This TCR beta chain was identified during a study of blood T cell repertoires in COVID-19. The overall study: Sites in the United States, Italy and Spain provided acute and convalescent COVID-19 samples. Sources were T cells, B-cell-depleted T cells, or PBMCs; the material itself was cDNA or gDNA.

In the original analysis: Amplification of reference gene primers provided the estimated nucleated cell counts. Repertoires were generated with immunoSEQ multiplex PCR, while TCRdb's copy carries only in-frame clones and drops some. V, J and clone size reflect that table, while D and trimming were determined from the DNA. Of over 85,000 clones in the sample, approximately 91% are singletons; the top ten hold around 4%. V gave up 2 bases and J gave up 2 bases; unmatched junction bases: 2. The CDR3 sequence is 14 residues long. Germline V CDR1 and CDR2: SGHDT, YYEEEE. The receptor comes from a man aged 18-30 years with acute or convalescent COVID-19. This chain links TRBV5-6 with TRBJ2-7; TRBD2 matches at 9 bases. Sequencing was performed on peripheral blood. In DNA form, the CDR3 reads TGTGCCAGCAGCTTACCTAGCGGGACCTACGAGCAGTACTTC. Residues: CASSLPSGTYEQYF. The full variable domain, with the rest looked up from reference TRBV5-6 and TRBJ2-7, is DAGVTQSPTHLIKTRGQQVTLRCSPKSGHDTVSWYQQALGQGPQFIFQYYEEEERQRGNFPDRFSGHQFPNYSSELNVNALLLGDSALYLCASSLPSGTYEQYFGPGTRLTVT.